The 8 T cell receptor beta chains below all came from one sample that was sequenced in a study of CD8+CD57+ T cells in acquired aplastic anemia. Genomic DNA acted as the template from which TCR beta VDJ combination and CDR3 sequence profiling were carried out. TCRdb re-derived calls from the reads in MiXCR, one entry per CDR3 protein. The sample has some 220,000 distinct CDR3 sequences, 30% to 40% seen once. Sequenced material: sorted CD4+, CD8+, or CD8+CD57+ T cells (not recorded which) from PBMCs. These receptors came from a human donor in good health, serving as a control.

This clonotype was counted ten times or more. This sequence joins TRBV5-1 and TRBJ1-2, with TRBD1 identical over 10 bases. V shed 3 bases, J shed 2 bases, and the junction held 4 bases outside the gene matches. Per germline, CDR1 SGHRS and CDR2 YFSETQ. The length of the CDR3 is 15 residues. CDR3 DNA: TGCGCCAGCAGCTCAGGACAGGGGGGGAACTATGGCTACACCTTC. This sequence encodes CASSSGQGGNYGYTF.

This clonotype was counted ten times or more. This CDR3 reads CSAVNRGNYEQYF. The CDR3 coding sequence is TGCAGTGCTGTAAACAGGGGAAACTACGAGCAGTACTTC. V is TRBV20-1 and J is TRBJ2-7; 7 bases match TRBD1. Germline loops: CDR1 DFQATT, CDR2 SNEGSKA (reference sequence). The CDR3 length is 13 residues. The ends lost 5 bases at V and 3 bases at J; junction bases unmatched: 7.

This chain uses TRBV19 with TRBJ2-7, with a tentative D call TRBD1 (6 bases). Trimming took off 4 bases at V and 2 bases at J, with 9 bases between the two ends. Per the germline V gene, CDR1 is LNHDA and CDR2 is SQIVND (reference sequence). The CDR3 has 13 amino acids. The CDR3: CASSRRDTYEQYF. The CDR3 DNA reads TGTGCCAGTAGTAGACGGGACACCTACGAGCAGTACTTC.

This clonotype has a handful of counts. The chain is built from TRBV19 and TRBJ2-2, with D perhaps TRBD1 (5 bases). The V gene's germline CDR1 is LNHDA and CDR2 SQIVND (reference sequence). V was clipped by 5 bases and J by 1 base, with 20 bases between them. The length of the CDR3 is 18 residues. CDR3: CASSGIGALFGNTGELFF. CDR3 DNA: TGTGCCAGTAGTGGGATTGGGGCCCTTTTCGGGAACACCGGGGAGCTGTTTTTT.

The chain carries TRBV10-3 and TRBJ1-5; D call uncertain. The CDR3 has 13 amino acids. Trimming cost V 3 bases and J 3 bases, with 6 bases left between them. Germline values: CDR1 ENHRY, CDR2 SYGVKD. The CDR3 sequence is CAISEGYNQPQHF. In DNA form, the CDR3 reads TGTGCCATCAGTGAAGGTTACAATCAGCCCCAGCATTTT.

The chain has TRBV3-1 and TRBJ2-7; D gene ambiguous. Germline CDR1 LGHDT, CDR2 YNNKEL (reference sequence). Trimming took 1 base from V and 2 from J, leaving 9 bases between them. The CDR3 runs 14 residues. CDR3 nucleotide sequence: TGTGCCAGCAGCCAAGCCCAGGTTACCTACGAGCAGTACTTC. Translated, it gives CASSQAQVTYEQYF.

The table lists this clonotype with a few counts. This chain joins TRBV5-1 and TRBJ1-6; 7 bases map to TRBD1. Germline CDR1 is SGHRS and CDR2 is YFSETQ. The CDR3 sequence is 16 residues long. The ends lost 1 base at V and 9 bases at J; junction bases unmatched: 10. The CDR3 bases are TGCGCCAGCAGCTTGTCATCCCGACAGGGTGGTTCACCCCTCCACTTT. This codes for CASSLSSRQGGSPLHF. The full variable domain, rest sourced from reference TRBV5-1 and TRBJ1-6, is KAGVTQTPRYLIKTRGQQVTLSCSPISGHRSVSWYQQTPGQGLQFLFEYFSETQRNKGNFPGRFSGRQFSNSRSEMNVSTLELGDSALYLCASSLSSRQGGSPLHFGNGTRLTVT.

This clonotype was recorded at least ten times. The chain is built from TRBV20-1 and TRBJ2-1; D possibly corresponds to TRBD2 (6 bases). This CDR3 has 15 amino acids. Germline CDR1 DFQATT, CDR2 SNEGSKA (reference sequence). V was trimmed by 0 bases and J by 9 bases, leaving 18 bases between them. CDR3 amino acids: CSARDGRTFGAEQFF. CDR3 nucleotide sequence: TGCAGTGCTAGAGATGGGAGGACCTTCGGCGCTGAGCAGTTCTTC.